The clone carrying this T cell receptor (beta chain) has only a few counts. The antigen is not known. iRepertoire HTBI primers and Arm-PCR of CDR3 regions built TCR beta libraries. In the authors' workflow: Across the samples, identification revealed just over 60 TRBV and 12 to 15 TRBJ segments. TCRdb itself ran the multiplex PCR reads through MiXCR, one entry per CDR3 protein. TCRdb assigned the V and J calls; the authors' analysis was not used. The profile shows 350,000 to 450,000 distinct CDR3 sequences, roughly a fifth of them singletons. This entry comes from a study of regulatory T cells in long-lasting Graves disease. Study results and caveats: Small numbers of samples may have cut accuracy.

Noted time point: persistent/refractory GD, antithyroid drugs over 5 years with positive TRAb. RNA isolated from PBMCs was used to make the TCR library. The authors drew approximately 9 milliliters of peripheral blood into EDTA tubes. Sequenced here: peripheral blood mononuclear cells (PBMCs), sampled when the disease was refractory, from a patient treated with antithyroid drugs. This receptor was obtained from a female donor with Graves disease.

The CDR3 loop reads CASSPGGSSSYNSPLHF. DNA of the CDR3: TGCGCCAGCAGCCCCGGCGGGTCGAGCTCCTATAATTCACCCCTCCACTTT. The chain employs TRBV4-1 and TRBJ1-6; D is uncertain. Germline loops: CDR1 MGHRA, CDR2 YSYEKL. The CDR3 is 17 amino acids. V was cut by 4 bases and J by 0 bases, with 13 bases left in between.